This TCR beta chain was retrieved from a study of metastatic and nonmetastatic thyroid tumors. Turning to the study itself: Thyroid patients, malignant and benign, had repertoires compared across blood and tumor or nodule tissue.

Thyroid surgery was preceded by no treatment in any patient. TCRdb re-analyzed the PCR reads through MiXCR. The sample lists about 5,900 clones; 25% were seen once. This clone qualifies as medium-sized. This TCR derives from a male donor with papillary thyroid cancer or a benign thyroid nodule (not recorded which). Some clones in this sample may be carry-over from other donors' samples. The specimen sequenced was adjacent normal tissue.

The CDR3 DNA reads TGTGCCAGCAGCTTAGGGGGGTCCAAAGAGACCCAGTACTTC. Protein sequence: CASSLGGSKETQYF. The V call is TRBV7-8, the J call TRBJ2-5; D is tentatively TRBD1 or TRBD2 (5 bases each). The V and J ends lost 1 base and 3 bases respectively, with 9 bases between them. The germline V gene has CDR1 SGHVS and CDR2 FQNEAQ. The CDR3 loop spans 14 amino acids.